These 15 T cell receptor beta chains were sequenced from one sample in a study of CD4+ T cells in melanoma. Data came from immunoSEQ multiplex PCR; TCRdb stores just in-frame clones and leaves some out. The sample has approximately 47,000 clones; 75% to 90% are singletons. Material for sequencing was peripheral blood. These receptors were collected from a human donor with melanoma.

This chain joins TRBV6-6 and TRBJ1-1; a weak D match, TRBD1 (5 bases). Germline lookup yields CDR1 MNHNY and CDR2 SVGAGI (reference sequence). The CDR3 sequence is 13 residues long. Trimming shortened V by 6 bases and J by 4 bases, and 12 bases separated the two germline ends. The chain's CDR3 is CASSPPGTTEAFF. The CDR3 DNA is TGTGCCAGCAGCCCCCCAGGGACCACTGAAGCTTTCTTT.

J is TRBJ1-1 and V is TRBV7-3; the D is unclear. Germline V gene sequence: CDR1 SGHTA, CDR2 FQGTGA. V was pared by 5 bases and J by 9 bases, with 13 bases between. The CDR3 has 12 amino acids. Written as DNA, the CDR3 is TGTGCCAGCAGCCCTCCGGACGGCAAAGCTTTCTTT. It codes for CASSPPDGKAFF.

This chain uses TRBV5-1 with TRBJ1-4; a weak D match, TRBD1 (6 bases). The V end was cut by 0 bases, the J end by 7 bases, with 22 bases between. The CDR3 is 18 residues long. Germline lookup yields CDR1 SGHRS and CDR2 YFSETQ. The DNA for the CDR3 is TGCGCCAGCAGCTTGGGACATACCCCAGGGGCGGAGGGTGAAAAACTGTTTTTT. Translation: CASSLGHTPGAEGEKLFF.

The chain has TRBV6-6 and TRBJ1-4; maybe TRBD1 (5 bases). Germline loops: CDR1 MNHNY, CDR2 SVGAGI (reference sequence). V dropped 6 bases and J dropped 3 bases, with 11 bases sitting between them. CDR3 length: 14 amino acids. In DNA, the CDR3 is TGTGCCAGCAGCCGGACATCCGCTAATGAAAAACTGTTTTTT. Translated: CASSRTSANEKLFF.

The V gene is TRBV9, the J gene TRBJ1-2; 7 bases match TRBD1. There are 15 residues in the CDR3. The trim removed 4 bases at V and 4 bases at J, leaving 10 bases unmatched. CDR1 is SGDLS and CDR2 is YYNGEE in the germline V gene. This CDR3 reads CASSIGTAPGYGYTF. The CDR3 DNA sequence: TGTGCCAGCAGCATTGGGACAGCCCCTGGCTATGGCTACACCTTC.

This CDR3 reads CAWSVRVRGELFF. CDR3 nucleotides: TGTGCCTGGAGTGTACGGGTACGCGGGGAGCTGTTTTTT. V is TRBV30 and J is TRBJ2-2; D remains unclear. The CDR3 runs to 13 residues. V was cut by 0 bases and J by 7 bases, with 9 bases left in between. From germline, CDR1 is GTSNPN and CDR2 SVGIG (reference sequence).

The chain joins TRBV10-3 to TRBJ2-1; D call uncertain. Trimming removed 1 base from V and 6 bases from J, with 4 bases in between. Germline lookup yields CDR1 ENHRY and CDR2 SYGVKD. The CDR3 length is 12 residues. The CDR3 DNA sequence: TGTGCCATCAGTGAGTTGAGCAATGAGCAGTTCTTC. It codes for CAISELSNEQFF.

This chain connects TRBV29-1 to TRBJ2-5, with D maybe TRBD2 (6 bases). Judging by the DNA end, TRBJ2-7 fits better; the J call may be wrong. Looked up from germline, CDR1 is SQVTM and CDR2 is ANQGSEA. The CDR3 totals 13 residues. The CDR3: CSVDGGGDYEQYF. CDR3 nucleotides: TGCAGCGTTGATGGTGGAGGGGACTACGAGCAGTACTTC.

J is TRBJ1-2 and V is TRBV6-6; TRBD1 matches 7 bases. V was clipped by 6 bases and J by 1 base; unmatched bases: 8. The CDR3 has 15 residues. Germline-derived CDR1 and CDR2 are MNHNY and SVGAGI (reference sequence). CDR3 protein: CASSGRQGGNYGYTF. In DNA form, the CDR3 reads TGTGCCAGCAGCGGCAGACAGGGTGGTAACTATGGCTACACCTTC.

CDR3 in amino acids: CASSLAGTAGETQYF. In DNA form, the CDR3 reads TGCGCCAGCAGCTTGGCGGGGACAGCGGGGGAGACCCAGTACTTC. The V and J genes are TRBV5-1 and TRBJ2-5; D might be TRBD1 or TRBD2, each matching 7 bases. Trimming left V 0 bases short and J 5 bases short, with 14 bases between. Germline V CDR1 and CDR2: SGHRS, YFSETQ. The CDR3 sequence is 15 residues long.

The chain links TRBV4-1 to TRBJ2-1; D tentatively reads TRBD1 or TRBD2 (5 bases each). Between the trimmed V and J ends, which lost 1 base and 0 bases, there was a span of 10 bases. The CDR3 length is 16 residues. The V gene's germline CDR1 is MGHRA and CDR2 YSYEKL. As DNA, the CDR3 is TGCGCCAGCAGCCAAGTGGGACGTCGCTCCTACAATGAGCAGTTCTTC. Translation: CASSQVGRRSYNEQFF.

This clone occurred a few times. The chain recombines TRBV7-9 with TRBJ2-7; unclear D gene. The CDR3 loop spans 12 amino acids. V dropped 4 bases and J dropped 9 bases, with 13 bases sitting between them. The V gene's germline CDR1 is SEHNR and CDR2 FQNEAQ (reference sequence). The CDR3, as DNA: TGTGCCAGCAGCTCTTTTCTAGGGCTGCAGTACTTC. It is translated as CASSSFLGLQYF.

The count of this clone is one. The V and J genes are TRBV9 and TRBJ2-1; 7 bases fit TRBD1. CDR3 length: 13 amino acids. Germline CDR1 SGDLS, CDR2 YYNGEE. Trimming took 6 bases from V and 7 from J; bases not matched to a gene: 7. The CDR3 is CASNPRGQNEQFF. The CDR3 nucleotides are TGTGCCAGCAACCCTAGGGGGCAAAATGAGCAGTTCTTC.

The chain uses TRBV6-4 and TRBJ1-4, with no clear D. CDR1 and CDR2 (germline): MRHNA, SNTAGT. The CDR3 totals 12 residues. V was shortened by 6 bases and J by 10 bases, with 12 bases between the two germline ends. The CDR3 DNA is TGTGCCAGCAGCTCGGAAGAGGGAAAACTGTTTTTT. Translation: CASSSEEGKLFF.

The rearrangement joins TRBV2 to TRBJ1-2; TRBD1 might be the D (6 bases). Germline CDR1 and CDR2: SNHLY and FYNNEI. V dropped 5 bases and J dropped 1 base, with 11 bases sitting between them. This CDR3 spans 14 amino acids. CDR3 sequence: CASSQGQVNYGYTF. As DNA, the CDR3 is TGTGCCAGCAGTCAGGGGCAGGTTAACTATGGCTACACCTTC.